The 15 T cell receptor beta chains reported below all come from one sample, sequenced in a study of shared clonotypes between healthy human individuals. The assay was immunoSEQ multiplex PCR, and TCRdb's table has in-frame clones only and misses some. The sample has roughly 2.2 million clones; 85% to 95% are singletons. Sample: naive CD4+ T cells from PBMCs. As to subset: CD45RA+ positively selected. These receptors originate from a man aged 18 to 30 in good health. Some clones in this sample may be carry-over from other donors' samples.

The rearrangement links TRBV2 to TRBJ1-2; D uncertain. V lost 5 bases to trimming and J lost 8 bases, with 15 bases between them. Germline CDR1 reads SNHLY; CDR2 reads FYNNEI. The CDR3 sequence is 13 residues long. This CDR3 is CASSIEGPGGYTF. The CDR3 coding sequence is TGTGCCAGCAGTATTGAGGGCCCGGGGGGCTACACCTTC.

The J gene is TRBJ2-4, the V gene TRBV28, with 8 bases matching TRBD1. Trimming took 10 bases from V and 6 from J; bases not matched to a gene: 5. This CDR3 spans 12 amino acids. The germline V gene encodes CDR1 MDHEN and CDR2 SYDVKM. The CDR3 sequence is CATGQGINIQYF. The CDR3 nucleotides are TGTGCCACTGGACAGGGTATAAACATTCAGTACTTC.

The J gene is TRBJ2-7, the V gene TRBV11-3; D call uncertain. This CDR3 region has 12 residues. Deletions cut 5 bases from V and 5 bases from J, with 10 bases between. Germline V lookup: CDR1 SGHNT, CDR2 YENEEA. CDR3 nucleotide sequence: TGTGCCAGCAGCATTACGGCCAACGAGCAGTACTTC. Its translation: CASSITANEQYF.

CDR3 residues: CSVGGLLGNTIYF. The CDR3 DNA reads as TGCAGCGTTGGGGGGTTATTAGGAAACACCATATATTTT. V usage is TRBV29-1 and J usage is TRBJ1-3, with D possibly matching TRBD1 (5 bases). V lost 4 bases, J lost 4 bases, and 11 bases lay in between. CDR3 length equals 13 residues. The germline V gene has CDR1 SQVTM and CDR2 ANQGSEA.

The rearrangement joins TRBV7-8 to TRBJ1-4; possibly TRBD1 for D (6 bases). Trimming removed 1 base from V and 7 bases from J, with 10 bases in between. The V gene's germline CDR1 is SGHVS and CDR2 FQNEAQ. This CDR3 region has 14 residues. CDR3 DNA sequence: TGTGCCAGCAGCTTAGGGACAGCGGGTGAAAAACTGTTTTTT. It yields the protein CASSLGTAGEKLFF.

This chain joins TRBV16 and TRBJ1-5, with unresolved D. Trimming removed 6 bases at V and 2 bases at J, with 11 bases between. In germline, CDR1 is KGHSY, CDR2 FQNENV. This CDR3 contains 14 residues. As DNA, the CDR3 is TGTGCCAGCAGTCGAGTTTGGGGCAATCAGCCCCAGCATTTT. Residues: CASSRVWGNQPQHF.

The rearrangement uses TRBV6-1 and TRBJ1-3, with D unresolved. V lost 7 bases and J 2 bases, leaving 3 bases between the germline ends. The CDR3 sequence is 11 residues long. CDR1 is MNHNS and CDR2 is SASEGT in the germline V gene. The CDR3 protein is CASNPGNTIYF. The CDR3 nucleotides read TGTGCCAGCAACCCTGGAAACACCATATATTTT.

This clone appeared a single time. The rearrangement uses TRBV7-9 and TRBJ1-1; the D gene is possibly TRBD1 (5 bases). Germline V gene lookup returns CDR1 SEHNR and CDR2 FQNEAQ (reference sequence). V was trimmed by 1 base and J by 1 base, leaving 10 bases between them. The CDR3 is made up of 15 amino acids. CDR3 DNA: TGTGCCAGCAGCTTAGTTGCAGGGTGGAACACTGAAGCTTTCTTT. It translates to CASSLVAGWNTEAFF.

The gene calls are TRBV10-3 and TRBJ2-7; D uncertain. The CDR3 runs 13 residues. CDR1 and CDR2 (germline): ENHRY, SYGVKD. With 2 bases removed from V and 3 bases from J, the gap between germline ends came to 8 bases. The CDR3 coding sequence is TGTGCCATCAGTGAGAACCTTAACTACGAGCAGTACTTC. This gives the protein CAISENLNYEQYF.

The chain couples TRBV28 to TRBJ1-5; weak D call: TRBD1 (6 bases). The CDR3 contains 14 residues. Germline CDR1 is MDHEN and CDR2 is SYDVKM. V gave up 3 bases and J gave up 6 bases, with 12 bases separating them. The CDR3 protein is CASSFGQFGQPQHF. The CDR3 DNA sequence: TGTGCCAGCAGTTTCGGACAGTTCGGTCAGCCCCAGCATTTT.

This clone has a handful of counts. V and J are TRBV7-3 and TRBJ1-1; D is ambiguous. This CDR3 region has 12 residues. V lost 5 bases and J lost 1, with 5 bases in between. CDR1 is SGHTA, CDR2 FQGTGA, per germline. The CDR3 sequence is CASSEGNTEAFF. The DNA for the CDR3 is TGTGCCAGCAGCGAGGGGAACACTGAAGCTTTCTTT.

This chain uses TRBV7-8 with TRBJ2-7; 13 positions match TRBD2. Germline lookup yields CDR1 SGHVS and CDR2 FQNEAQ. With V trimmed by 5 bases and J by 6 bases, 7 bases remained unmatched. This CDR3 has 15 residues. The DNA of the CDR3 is TGTGCCAGCAGCGGACTAGCGGGGGCCCCCCGCGAGCAGTACTTC. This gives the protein CASSGLAGAPREQYF.

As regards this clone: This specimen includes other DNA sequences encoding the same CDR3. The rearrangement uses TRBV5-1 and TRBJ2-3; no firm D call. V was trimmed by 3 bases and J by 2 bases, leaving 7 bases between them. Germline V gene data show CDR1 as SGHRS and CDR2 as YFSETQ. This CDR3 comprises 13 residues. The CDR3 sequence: CASSSLDTDTQYF. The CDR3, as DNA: TGCGCCAGCAGCTCCCTCGACACAGATACGCAGTATTTT.

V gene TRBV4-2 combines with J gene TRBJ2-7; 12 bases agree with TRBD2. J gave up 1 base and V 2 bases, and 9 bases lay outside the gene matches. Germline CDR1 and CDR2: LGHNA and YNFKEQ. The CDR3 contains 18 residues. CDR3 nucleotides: TGTGCCAGCAGCCAACGGACTAGCGGGAACCTATTATCCTACGAGCAGTACTTC. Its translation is CASSQRTSGNLLSYEQYF.

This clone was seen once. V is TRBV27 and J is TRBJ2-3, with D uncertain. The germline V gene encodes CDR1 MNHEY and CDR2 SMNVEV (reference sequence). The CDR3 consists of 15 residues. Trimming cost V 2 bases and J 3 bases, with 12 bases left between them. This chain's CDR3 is CASSLREAGTDTQYF. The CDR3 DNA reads TGTGCCAGCAGTTTACGAGAGGCAGGAACAGATACGCAGTATTTT.